Presented here are 5 T cell receptor beta chains from one specimen sequenced in a study of CD8+ T cells in alopecia areata. Isolated RNA was reverse transcribed into cDNA used as the sequencing template. Profiled with immunoSEQ multiplex PCR; TCRdb holds only in-frame clones, not every one. The profile shows around 120,000 clones, 50% to 55% of them singletons. Regarding treatment: oral pan-JAK inhibitor, 5-10 mg twice daily. The specimen was CD4+ T cells sorted from blood, collected at week 4, from a patient treated with tofacitinib. The receptors derive from a human donor with alopecia areata.

CDR3: CAWSGRGLFNQPQHF. The CDR3 coding sequence is TGTGCCTGGAGTGGTAGGGGGCTTTTCAATCAGCCCCAGCATTTT. The rearrangement links TRBV30 to TRBJ1-5; 7 bases align to TRBD1. The CDR3 spans 15 residues. Per the germline V gene, CDR1 is GTSNPN and CDR2 is SVGIG (reference sequence). Trimming took 1 base from V and 3 from J; bases not matched to a gene: 6.

Only a few counts were recorded for this clone. This sequence joins TRBV7-2 and TRBJ2-3, with a weak D call TRBD2 (5 bases). The CDR3 is 13 amino acids. Trimming cost V 4 bases and J 6 bases, with 11 bases left between them. Germline lookup yields CDR1 SGHTA and CDR2 FQGNSA. CDR3 residues: CASSSGLSDTQYF. The CDR3, as DNA: TGTGCCAGCAGCTCAGGACTGTCTGATACGCAGTATTTT.

In DNA, the CDR3 is TGTGCCAGCAGCTTGGCCTGGACCCGTAAGGCAGATACGCAGTATTTT. The encoded protein is CASSLAWTRKADTQYF. The rearrangement links TRBV5-6 to TRBJ2-3; no reliable D call. The germline V and J ends were trimmed by 0 bases and 4 bases, with 15 bases remaining between them. The CDR3 has 16 amino acids. Germline V gene lookup returns CDR1 SGHDT and CDR2 YYEEEE.

V usage is TRBV29-1 and J usage is TRBJ1-5; D gene ambiguous. Germline loops: CDR1 SQVTM, CDR2 ANQGSEA. There are 13 residues in the CDR3. V was pared by 4 bases and J by 4 bases, with 11 bases between. CDR3 nucleotides: TGCAGCGTTGGAGAGAGGGTGAATCAGCCCCAGCATTTT. Amino acid sequence: CSVGERVNQPQHF.

This clone has a handful of counts. The chain is built from TRBV18 and TRBJ2-2; 10 nucleotides align to TRBD2. The CDR3 sequence is 16 residues long. The J segment lost 4 bases and the V segment lost 5 bases, leaving 7 bases of the junction unmatched. Germline V gene data show CDR1 as KGHSH and CDR2 as LQKENI. CDR3 in amino acids: CASSTGTSVSTGELFF. The CDR3 DNA follows: TGTGCCAGCTCAACCGGGACTAGCGTGTCCACCGGGGAGCTGTTTTTT.